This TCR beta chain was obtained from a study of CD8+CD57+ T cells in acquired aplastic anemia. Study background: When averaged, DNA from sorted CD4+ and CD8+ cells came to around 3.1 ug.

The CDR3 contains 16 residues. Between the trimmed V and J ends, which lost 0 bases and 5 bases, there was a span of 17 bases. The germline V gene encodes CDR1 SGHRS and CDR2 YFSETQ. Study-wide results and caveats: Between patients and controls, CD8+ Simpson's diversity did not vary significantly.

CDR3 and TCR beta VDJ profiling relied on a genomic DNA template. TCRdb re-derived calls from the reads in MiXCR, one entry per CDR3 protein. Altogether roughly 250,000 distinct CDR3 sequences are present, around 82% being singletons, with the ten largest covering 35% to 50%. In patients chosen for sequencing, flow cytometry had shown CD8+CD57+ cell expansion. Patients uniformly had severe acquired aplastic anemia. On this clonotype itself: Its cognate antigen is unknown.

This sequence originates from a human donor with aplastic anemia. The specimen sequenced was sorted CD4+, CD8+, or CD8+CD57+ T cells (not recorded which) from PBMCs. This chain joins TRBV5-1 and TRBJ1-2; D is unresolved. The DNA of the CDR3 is TGCGCCAGCAGCTTGGAGGGATTCTCCCTCGTATATGGCTACACCTTC. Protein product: CASSLEGFSLVYGYTF.